These 12 T cell receptor beta chains came from one sample sequenced in a study of blood T cell repertoires in COVID-19. Measured with immunoSEQ multiplex PCR; TCRdb has only the in-frame clones, and not every one. The sample has 80,000 to 95,000 clones; 75% to 85% are singletons. Sequenced: peripheral blood. These receptors originate from a woman over 75 with acute or convalescent COVID-19.

V and J are TRBV5-1 and TRBJ1-4; 7 bases are shared with TRBD1. Germline V gene data show CDR1 as SGHRS and CDR2 as YFSETQ. The CDR3 loop spans 15 amino acids. V shed 4 bases and J 3 bases; nucleotides not matched to a gene: 6. CDR3 in DNA: TGCGCCAGCAGCGTCGACAGGGTCTCTAATGAAAAACTGTTTTTT. This sequence encodes CASSVDRVSNEKLFF.

V gene TRBV27 combines with J gene TRBJ2-5, with TRBD1 identical over 11 bases. This CDR3 spans 18 amino acids. Germline CDR1 MNHEY, CDR2 SMNVEV (reference sequence). Unmatched junction bases numbered 10, after V lost 0 bases and J lost 4 bases. CDR3 loop: CASSLSPGGQGARETQYF. In DNA, the CDR3 is TGTGCCAGCAGTTTATCCCCGGGAGGACAGGGGGCCCGAGAGACCCAGTACTTC.

The chain employs TRBV12-3 or TRBV12-4 and TRBJ2-3; D unclear. V was clipped by 3 bases and J by 4 bases, with 8 bases between them. The CDR3 spans 13 residues. The CDR3 is CASSLGGADTQYF. CDR3 sequence (DNA): TGTGCCAGCAGTTTGGGTGGAGCAGATACGCAGTATTTT.

This clone was seen more than once but under ten times. A junction end diverges from the germline sequence, so it may reflect a read error. This sequence joins TRBV7-7 and TRBJ2-2, with D possibly TRBD1 on 5 matching bases. CDR3 length equals 14 residues. Germline CDR1 reads SSHAT; CDR2 reads FNYEAQ (reference sequence). The CDR3 DNA is TGTGCTAGCAGCGTCAGGGATCAGGGCGGGGAGCTGTTTTTT. Its protein is CASSVRDQGGELFF.

V and J are TRBV19 and TRBJ1-2, with D possibly TRBD1 on 5 matching bases. CDR1 LNHDA and CDR2 SQIVND come from the germline V gene (reference sequence). V lost 3 bases and J lost 6, with 11 bases in between. The CDR3 has 13 residues. CDR3 sequence: CASSMGREDGYTF. The CDR3 nucleotides read TGTGCCAGTAGTATGGGCAGGGAGGATGGCTACACCTTC.

The chain recombines TRBV19 with TRBJ2-5, with 7 positions matching TRBD1. This CDR3 has 15 residues. Per germline, CDR1 LNHDA and CDR2 SQIVND (reference sequence). The V segment lost 5 bases and the J segment 2 bases; nucleotides outside the gene matches: 8. The CDR3 DNA is TGTGCCAGTAGTCTCACCGGGACAGCGCAAGAGACCCAGTACTTC. Protein product: CASSLTGTAQETQYF.

The chain couples TRBV30 to TRBJ1-2; D is uncertain. There are 15 residues in the CDR3. Germline V gene lookup returns CDR1 GTSNPN and CDR2 SVGIG (reference sequence). V was trimmed by 4 bases and J by 0 bases, leaving 15 bases between them. CDR3 sequence: CAWKASAGANYGYTF. CDR3 coding DNA: TGTGCCTGGAAGGCATCCGCCGGAGCTAACTATGGCTACACCTTC. Based on the CDR3 plus reference TRBV30 and TRBJ1-2, the full variable domain is SQTIHQWPATLVQPVGSPLSLECTVEGTSNPNLYWYRQAAGRGLQLLFYSVGIGQISSEVPQNLSASRPQDRQFILSSKKLLLSDSGFYLCAWKASAGANYGYTFGSGTRLTVV.

This clone has just a few counts. The chain recombines TRBV11-2 with TRBJ1-4; TRBD1 matches 9 bases. J gave up 6 bases and V 3 bases, and 2 bases lay outside the gene matches. Germline V gene data show CDR1 as SGHAT and CDR2 as FQNNGV. This CDR3 spans 14 amino acids. DNA for the CDR3: TGTGCCAGCAGCTTGGGACAGGGAGATGAAAAACTGTTTTTT. This codes for CASSLGQGDEKLFF. Complete variable domain (other parts from reference TRBV11-2 and TRBJ1-4): EAGVAQSPRYKIIEKRQSVAFWCNPISGHATLYWYQQILGQGPKLLIQFQNNGVVDDSQLPKDRFSAERLKGVDSTLKIQPAKLEDSAVYLCASSLGQGDEKLFFGSGTQLSVL.

This clone appeared once. The chain combines TRBV5-1 with TRBJ1-6, with D unclear. Trimming took 4 bases from V and 5 from J, leaving 7 bases between them. The CDR3 runs 13 residues. Germline V gene lookup returns CDR1 SGHRS and CDR2 YFSETQ. CDR3 sequence (DNA): TGCGCCAGCAGCCAGGATGATAATTCACCCCTCCACTTT. Encoded protein: CASSQDDNSPLHF.

This sequence joins TRBV18 and TRBJ2-7, with 8 nucleotides matching TRBD1. Trimming cost V 0 bases and J 2 bases; bases outside gene matches: 0. This CDR3 is built from 14 residues. Germline lookup yields CDR1 KGHSH and CDR2 LQKENI. CDR3 amino acids: CASSPPQGAYEQYF. In nucleotides, the CDR3 is TGTGCCAGCTCACCACCACAGGGGGCCTACGAGCAGTACTTC.

V and J are TRBV7-9 and TRBJ1-6, with D maybe TRBD1 (5 bases). Trimming took off 3 bases at V and 5 bases at J, with 14 bases between the two ends. The CDR3 is made up of 16 amino acids. CDR1 SEHNR and CDR2 FQNEAQ come from the germline V gene (reference sequence). The CDR3 is CASSFALGRDNSPLHF. In DNA, the CDR3 is TGTGCCAGCAGCTTTGCCCTGGGCAGGGATAATTCACCCCTCCACTTT.

CDR3 nucleotides: TGTGCCAGCAGTTATTCGACAGGGGGCTTAGGGGAGACCCAGTACTTC. Residues: CASSYSTGGLGETQYF. The V gene is TRBV6-5, the J gene TRBJ2-5; 10 bases are a match to TRBD1. The germline CDR1 and CDR2 sequences are MNHEY and SVGAGI. J lost 5 bases, V lost 3 bases, and 9 bases had no gene match. The CDR3 has 16 amino acids.